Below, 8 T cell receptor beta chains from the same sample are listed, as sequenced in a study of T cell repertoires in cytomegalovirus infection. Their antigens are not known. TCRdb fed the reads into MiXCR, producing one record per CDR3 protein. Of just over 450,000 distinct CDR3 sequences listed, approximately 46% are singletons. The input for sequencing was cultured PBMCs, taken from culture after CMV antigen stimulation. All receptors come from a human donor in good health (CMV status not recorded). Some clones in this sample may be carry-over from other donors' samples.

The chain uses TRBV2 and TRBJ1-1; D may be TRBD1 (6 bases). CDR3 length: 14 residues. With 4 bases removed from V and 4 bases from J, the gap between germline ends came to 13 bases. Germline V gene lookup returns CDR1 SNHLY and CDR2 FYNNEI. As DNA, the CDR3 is TGTGCCAGCAGTGCTAAGGGGGGTGGCACTGAAGCTTTCTTT. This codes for CASSAKGGGTEAFF.

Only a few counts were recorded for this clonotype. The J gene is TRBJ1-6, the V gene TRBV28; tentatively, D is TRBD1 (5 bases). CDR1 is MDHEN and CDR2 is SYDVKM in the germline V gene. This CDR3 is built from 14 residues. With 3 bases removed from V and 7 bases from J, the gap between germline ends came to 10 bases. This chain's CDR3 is CASSFGARNSPLHF. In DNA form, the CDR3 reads TGTGCCAGCAGTTTCGGGGCACGGAATTCACCCCTCCACTTT.

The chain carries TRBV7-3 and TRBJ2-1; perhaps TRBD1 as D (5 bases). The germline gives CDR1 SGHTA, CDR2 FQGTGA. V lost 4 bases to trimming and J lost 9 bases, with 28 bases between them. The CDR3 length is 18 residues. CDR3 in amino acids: CASSSTDPGQNGYGEQFF. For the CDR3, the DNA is TGTGCCAGCAGCTCCACCGACCCCGGACAAAACGGCTACGGTGAGCAGTTCTTC.

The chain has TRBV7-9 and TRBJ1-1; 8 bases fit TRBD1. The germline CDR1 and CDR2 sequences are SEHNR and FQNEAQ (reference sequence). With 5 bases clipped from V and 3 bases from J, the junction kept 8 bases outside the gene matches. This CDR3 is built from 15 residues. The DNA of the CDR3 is TGTGCCAGCAGCAAGAGACAGGGGAGGGACACTGAAGCTTTCTTT. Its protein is CASSKRQGRDTEAFF.

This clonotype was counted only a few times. CDR3 nucleotides: TGCGCCAGCAGCCTCTCCTTAACTGAGACGCAGTATTTT. Protein product: CASSLSLTETQYF. The chain uses TRBV4-1 and TRBJ2-3; no definite D call. V shed 4 bases and J shed 9 bases, with 14 bases lying between them. Germline lookup yields CDR1 MGHRA and CDR2 YSYEKL. This CDR3 spans 13 amino acids.

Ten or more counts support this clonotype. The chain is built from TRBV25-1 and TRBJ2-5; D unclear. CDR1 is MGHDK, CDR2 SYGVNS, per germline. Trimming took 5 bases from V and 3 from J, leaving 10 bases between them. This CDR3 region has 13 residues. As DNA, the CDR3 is TGTGCCAGCAGTATACGGTCCAAAGAGACCCAGTACTTC. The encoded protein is CASSIRSKETQYF.

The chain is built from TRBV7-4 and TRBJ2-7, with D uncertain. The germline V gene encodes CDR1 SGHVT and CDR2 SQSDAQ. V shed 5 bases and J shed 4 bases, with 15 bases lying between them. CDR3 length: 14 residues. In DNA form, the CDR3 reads TGTGCCAGCAGCAGATCGGACGGAATTTACGAGCAGTACTTC. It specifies CASSRSDGIYEQYF.

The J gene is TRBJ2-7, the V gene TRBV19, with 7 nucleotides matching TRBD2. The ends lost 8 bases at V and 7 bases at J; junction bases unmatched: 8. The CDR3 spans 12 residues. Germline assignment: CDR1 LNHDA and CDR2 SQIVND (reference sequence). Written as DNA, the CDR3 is TGTGCCAGTTCCCGGGACTACCAAGAGCAGTACTTC. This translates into CASSRDYQEQYF. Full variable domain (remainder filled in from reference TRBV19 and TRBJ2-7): DGGITQSPKYLFRKEGQNVTLSCEQNLNHDAMYWYRQDPGQGLRLIYYSQIVNDFQKGDIAEGYSVSREKKESFPLTVTSAQKNPTAFYLCASSRDYQEQYFGPGTRLTVT.